This TCR beta chain was recorded in a study of blood T cell repertoires in COVID-19. TCRdb's table, derived via immunoSEQ multiplex PCR, lists solely in-frame clones and lacks some. The repertoire holds 45,000 to 60,000 clones, 89% seen once, with 2.2% in the top ten. CDR1 and CDR2 (germline): LNHNV, YYDKDF (reference sequence). The trim removed 5 bases at V and 2 bases at J, leaving 3 bases unmatched. This CDR3 region has 15 residues. The V call is TRBV15, the J call TRBJ1-5; TRBD1 agrees at 10 bases. The sample taken for sequencing was peripheral blood. The TCR was taken from a human donor in a cohort sampled during active COVID-19. This chain's CDR3 is CATSVDRGGNQPQHF. The CDR3 bases are TGTGCCACCAGCGTGGACAGGGGGGGCAATCAGCCCCAGCATTTT.